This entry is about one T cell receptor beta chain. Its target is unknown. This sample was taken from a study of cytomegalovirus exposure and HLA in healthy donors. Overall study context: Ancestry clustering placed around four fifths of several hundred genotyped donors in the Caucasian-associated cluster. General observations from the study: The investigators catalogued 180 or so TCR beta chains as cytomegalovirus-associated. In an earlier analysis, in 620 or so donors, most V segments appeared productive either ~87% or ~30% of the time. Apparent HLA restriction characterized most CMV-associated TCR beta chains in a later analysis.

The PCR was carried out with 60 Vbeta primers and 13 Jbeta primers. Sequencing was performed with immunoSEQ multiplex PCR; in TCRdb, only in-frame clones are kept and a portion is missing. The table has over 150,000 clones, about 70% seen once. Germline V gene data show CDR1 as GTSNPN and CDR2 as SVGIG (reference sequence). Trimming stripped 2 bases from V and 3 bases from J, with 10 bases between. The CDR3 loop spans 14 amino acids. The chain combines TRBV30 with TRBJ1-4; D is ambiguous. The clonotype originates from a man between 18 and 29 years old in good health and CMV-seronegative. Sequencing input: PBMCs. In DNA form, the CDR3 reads TGTGCCTGGAGTTCTGATACAGCTAATGAAAAACTGTTTTTT. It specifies CAWSSDTANEKLFF.